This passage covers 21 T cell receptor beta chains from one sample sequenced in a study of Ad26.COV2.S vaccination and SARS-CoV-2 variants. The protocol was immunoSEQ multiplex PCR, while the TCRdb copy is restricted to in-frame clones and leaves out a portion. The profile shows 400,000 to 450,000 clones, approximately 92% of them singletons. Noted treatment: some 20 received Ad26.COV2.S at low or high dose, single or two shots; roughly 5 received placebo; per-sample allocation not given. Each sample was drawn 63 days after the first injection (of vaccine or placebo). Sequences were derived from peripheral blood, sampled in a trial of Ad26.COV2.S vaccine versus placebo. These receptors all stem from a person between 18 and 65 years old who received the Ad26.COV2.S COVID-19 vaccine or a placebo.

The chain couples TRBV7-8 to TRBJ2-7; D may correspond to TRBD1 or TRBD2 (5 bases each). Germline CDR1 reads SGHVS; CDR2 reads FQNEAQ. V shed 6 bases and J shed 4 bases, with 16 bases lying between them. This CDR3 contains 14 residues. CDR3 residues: CASRPGQTLYEQYF. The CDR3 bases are TGTGCCAGCAGACCGGGGCAGACCCTATACGAGCAGTACTTC.

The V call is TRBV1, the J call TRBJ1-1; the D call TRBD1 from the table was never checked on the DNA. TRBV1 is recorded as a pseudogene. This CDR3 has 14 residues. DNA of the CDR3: TGCACCAGCAGCCAATCGACAGAATCCGCTGAAGCTTTCTTT. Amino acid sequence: CTSSQSTESAEAFF.

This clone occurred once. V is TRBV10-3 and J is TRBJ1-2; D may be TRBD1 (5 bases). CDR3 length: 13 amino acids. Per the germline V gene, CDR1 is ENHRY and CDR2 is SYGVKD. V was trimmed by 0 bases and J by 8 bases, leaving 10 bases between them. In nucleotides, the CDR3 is TGTGCCATCAGTGAGTCGACGGGGACCGGCTACACCTTC. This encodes CAISESTGTGYTF.

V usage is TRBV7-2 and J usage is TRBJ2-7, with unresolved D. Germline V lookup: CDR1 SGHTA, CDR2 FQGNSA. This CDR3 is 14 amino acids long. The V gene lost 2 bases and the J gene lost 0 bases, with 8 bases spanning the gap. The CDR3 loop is CASSLFELSYEQYF. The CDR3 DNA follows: TGTGCCAGCAGCTTATTCGAGCTCTCCTACGAGCAGTACTTC.

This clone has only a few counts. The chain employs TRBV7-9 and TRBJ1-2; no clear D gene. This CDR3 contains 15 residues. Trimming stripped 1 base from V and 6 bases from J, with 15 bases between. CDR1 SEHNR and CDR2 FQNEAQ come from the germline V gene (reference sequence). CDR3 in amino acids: CASSLEAGGSHGYTF. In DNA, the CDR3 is TGTGCCAGCAGCTTAGAAGCGGGAGGGAGTCATGGCTACACCTTC.

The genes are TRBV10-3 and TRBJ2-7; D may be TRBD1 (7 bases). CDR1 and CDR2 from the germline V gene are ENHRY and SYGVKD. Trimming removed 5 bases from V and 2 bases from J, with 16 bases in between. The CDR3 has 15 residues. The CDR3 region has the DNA TGTGCCATCAGTTCGGCGGGACAGATTCCCTACGAGCAGTACTTC. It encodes CAISSAGQIPYEQYF.

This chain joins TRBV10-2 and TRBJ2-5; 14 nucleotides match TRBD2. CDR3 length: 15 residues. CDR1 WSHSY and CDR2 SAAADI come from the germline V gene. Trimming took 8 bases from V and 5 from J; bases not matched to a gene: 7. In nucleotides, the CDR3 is TGCGCCAGCGGGGGGACTAGCGGGAGAGGCGAGACCCAGTACTTC. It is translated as CASGGTSGRGETQYF.

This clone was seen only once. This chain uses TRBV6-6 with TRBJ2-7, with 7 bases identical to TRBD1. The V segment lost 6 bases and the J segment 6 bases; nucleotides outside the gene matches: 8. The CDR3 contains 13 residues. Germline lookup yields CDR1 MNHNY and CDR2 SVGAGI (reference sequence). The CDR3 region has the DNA TGTGCCAGCAGGCCACAGGGGCCCCTCGAGCAGTACTTC. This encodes CASRPQGPLEQYF.

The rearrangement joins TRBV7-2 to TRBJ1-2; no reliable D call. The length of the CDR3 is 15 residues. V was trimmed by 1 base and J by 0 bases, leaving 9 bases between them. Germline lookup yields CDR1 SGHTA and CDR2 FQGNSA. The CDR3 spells CASSLGAATNYGYTF. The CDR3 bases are TGTGCCAGCAGCTTAGGTGCGGCCACTAACTATGGCTACACCTTC.

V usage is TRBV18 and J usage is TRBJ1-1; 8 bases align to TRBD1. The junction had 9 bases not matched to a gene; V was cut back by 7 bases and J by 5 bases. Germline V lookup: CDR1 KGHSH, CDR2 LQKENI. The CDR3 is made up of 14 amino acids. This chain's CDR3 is CASCSGQGQTEAFF. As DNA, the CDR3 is TGTGCCAGCTGCTCCGGACAGGGACAGACTGAAGCTTTCTTT. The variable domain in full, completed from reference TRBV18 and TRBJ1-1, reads NAGVMQNPRHLVRRRGQEARLRCSPMKGHSHVYWYRQLPEEGLKFMVYLQKENIIDESGMPKERFSAEFPKEGPSILRIQQVVRGDSAAYFCASCSGQGQTEAFFGQGTRLTVV.

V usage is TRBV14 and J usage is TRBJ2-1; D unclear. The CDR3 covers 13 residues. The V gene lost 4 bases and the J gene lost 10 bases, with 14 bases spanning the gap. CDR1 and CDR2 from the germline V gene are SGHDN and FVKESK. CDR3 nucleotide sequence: TGTGCCAGCAGCCCCCGGACCCACGGCGAGCAGTTCTTC. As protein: CASSPRTHGEQFF.

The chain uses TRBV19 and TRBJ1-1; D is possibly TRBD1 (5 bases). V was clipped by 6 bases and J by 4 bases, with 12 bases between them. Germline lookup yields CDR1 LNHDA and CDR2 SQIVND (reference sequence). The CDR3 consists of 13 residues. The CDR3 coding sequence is TGTGCCAGTAGCAATCAGGGTCCCACTGAAGCTTTCTTT. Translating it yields CASSNQGPTEAFF. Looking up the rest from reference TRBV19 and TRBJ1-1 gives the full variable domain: DGGITQSPKYLFRKEGQNVTLSCEQNLNHDAMYWYRQDPGQGLRLIYYSQIVNDFQKGDIAEGYSVSREKKESFPLTVTSAQKNPTAFYLCASSNQGPTEAFFGQGTRLTVV.

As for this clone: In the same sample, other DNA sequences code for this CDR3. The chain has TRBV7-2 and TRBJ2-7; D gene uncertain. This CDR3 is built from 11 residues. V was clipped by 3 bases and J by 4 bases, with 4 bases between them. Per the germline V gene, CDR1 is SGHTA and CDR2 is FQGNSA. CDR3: CASSLRYEQYF. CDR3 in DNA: TGTGCCAGCAGCTTGAGATACGAGCAGTACTTC.

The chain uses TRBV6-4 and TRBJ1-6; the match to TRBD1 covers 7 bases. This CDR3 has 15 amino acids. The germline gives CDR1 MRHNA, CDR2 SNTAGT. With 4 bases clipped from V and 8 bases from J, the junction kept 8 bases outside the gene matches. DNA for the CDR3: TGTGCCAGCAGTGTGGGGACAGCAGCCTATTCACCCCTCCACTTT. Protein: CASSVGTAAYSPLHF.

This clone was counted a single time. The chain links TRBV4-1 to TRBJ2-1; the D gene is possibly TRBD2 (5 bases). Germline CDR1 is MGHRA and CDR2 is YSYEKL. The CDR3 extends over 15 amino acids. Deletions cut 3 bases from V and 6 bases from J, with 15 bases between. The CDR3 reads CASSQSASGSNEQFF. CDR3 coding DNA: TGCGCCAGCAGCCAGTCAGCGTCGGGAAGCAATGAGCAGTTCTTC.

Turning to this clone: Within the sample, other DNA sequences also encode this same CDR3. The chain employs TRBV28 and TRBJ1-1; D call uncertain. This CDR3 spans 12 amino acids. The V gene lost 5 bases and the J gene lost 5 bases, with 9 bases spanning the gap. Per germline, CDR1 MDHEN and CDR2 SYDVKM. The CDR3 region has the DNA TGTGCCAGCAGTCCCCGGAGGACTGAAGCTTTCTTT. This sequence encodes CASSPRRTEAFF.

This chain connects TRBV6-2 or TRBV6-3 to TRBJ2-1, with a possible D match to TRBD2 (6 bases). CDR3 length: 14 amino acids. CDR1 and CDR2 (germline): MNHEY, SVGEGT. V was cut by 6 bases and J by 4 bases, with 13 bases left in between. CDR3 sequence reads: CASSQLAPYNEQFF. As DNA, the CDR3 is TGTGCCAGCAGCCAACTAGCCCCTTACAATGAGCAGTTCTTC.

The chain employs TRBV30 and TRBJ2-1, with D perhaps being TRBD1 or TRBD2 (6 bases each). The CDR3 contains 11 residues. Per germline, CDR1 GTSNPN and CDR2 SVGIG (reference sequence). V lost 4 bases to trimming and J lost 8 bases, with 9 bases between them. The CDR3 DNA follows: TGTGCCTGGAAGGGGGGAGATGAGCAGTTCTTC. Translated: CAWKGGDEQFF.

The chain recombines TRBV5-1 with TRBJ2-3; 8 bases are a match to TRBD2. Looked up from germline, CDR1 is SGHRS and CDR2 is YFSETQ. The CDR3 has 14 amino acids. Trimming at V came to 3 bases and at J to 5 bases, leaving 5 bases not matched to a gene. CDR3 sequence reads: CASSSEREQDTQYF. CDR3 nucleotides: TGCGCCAGCAGCTCCGAGCGGGAGCAAGATACGCAGTATTTT.

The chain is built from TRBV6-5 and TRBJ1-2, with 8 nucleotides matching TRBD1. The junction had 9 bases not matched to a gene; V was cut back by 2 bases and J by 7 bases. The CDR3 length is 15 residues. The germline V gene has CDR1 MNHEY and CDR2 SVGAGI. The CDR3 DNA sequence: TGTGCCAGCAGTTACACCTCGGTACAGGGGGGTGGCTACACCTTC. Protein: CASSYTSVQGGGYTF.

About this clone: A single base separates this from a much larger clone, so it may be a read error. CDR3 region: CASSLAASYEQYF. The DNA of the CDR3 is TGTGCCAGCAGCTTGGCGGCTAGCTACGAGCAGTACTTC. The chain combines TRBV5-6 with TRBJ2-7; the D is unclear. With 0 bases removed from V and 3 bases from J, the gap between germline ends came to 7 bases. The germline CDR1 and CDR2 sequences are SGHDT and YYEEEE. CDR3 length equals 13 residues.